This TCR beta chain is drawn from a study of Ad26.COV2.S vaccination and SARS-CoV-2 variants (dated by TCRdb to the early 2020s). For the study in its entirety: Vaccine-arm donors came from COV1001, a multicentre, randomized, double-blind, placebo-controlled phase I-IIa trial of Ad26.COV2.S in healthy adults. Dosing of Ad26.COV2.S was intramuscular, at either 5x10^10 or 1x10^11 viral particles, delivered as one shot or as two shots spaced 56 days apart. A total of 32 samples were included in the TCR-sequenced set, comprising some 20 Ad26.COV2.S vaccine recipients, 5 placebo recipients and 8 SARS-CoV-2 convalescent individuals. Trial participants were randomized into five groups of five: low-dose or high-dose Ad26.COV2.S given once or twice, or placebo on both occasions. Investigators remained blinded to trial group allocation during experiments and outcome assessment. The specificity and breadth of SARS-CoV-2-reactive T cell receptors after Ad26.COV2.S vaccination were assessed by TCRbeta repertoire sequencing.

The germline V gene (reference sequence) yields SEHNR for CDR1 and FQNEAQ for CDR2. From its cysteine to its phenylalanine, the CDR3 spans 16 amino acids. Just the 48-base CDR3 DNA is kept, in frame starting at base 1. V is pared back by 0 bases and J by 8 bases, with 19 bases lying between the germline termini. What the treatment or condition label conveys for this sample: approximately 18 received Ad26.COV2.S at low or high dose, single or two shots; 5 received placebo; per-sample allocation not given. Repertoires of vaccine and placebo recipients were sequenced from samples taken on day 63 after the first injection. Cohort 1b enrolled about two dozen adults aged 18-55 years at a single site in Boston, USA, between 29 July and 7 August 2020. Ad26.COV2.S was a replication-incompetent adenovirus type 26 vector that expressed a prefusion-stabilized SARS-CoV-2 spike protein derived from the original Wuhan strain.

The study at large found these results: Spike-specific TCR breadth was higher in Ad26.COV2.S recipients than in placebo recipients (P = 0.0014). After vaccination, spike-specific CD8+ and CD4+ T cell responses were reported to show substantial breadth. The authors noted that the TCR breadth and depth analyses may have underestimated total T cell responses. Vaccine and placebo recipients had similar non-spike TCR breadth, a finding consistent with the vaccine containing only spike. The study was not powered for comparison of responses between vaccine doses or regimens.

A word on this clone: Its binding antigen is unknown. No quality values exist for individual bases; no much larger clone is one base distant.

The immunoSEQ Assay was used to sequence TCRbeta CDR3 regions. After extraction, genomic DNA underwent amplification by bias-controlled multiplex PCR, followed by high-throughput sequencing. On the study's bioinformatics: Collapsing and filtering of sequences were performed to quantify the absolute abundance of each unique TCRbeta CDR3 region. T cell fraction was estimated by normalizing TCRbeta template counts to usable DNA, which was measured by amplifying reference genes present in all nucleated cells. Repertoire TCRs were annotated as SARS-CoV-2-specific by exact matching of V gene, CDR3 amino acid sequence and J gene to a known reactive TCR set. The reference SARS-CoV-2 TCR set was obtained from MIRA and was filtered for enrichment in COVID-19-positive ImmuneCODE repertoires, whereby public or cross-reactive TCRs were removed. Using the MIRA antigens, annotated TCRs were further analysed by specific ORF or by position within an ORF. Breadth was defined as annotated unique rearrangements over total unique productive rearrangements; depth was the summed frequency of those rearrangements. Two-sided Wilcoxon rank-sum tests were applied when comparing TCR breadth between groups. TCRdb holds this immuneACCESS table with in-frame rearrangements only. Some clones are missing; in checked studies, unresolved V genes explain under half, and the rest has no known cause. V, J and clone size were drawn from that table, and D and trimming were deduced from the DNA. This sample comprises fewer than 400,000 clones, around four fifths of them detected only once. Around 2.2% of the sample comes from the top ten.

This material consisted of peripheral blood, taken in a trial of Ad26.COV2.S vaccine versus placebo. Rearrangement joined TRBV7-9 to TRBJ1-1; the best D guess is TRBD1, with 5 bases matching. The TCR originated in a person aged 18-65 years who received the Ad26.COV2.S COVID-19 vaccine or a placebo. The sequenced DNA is TGTGCCAGCAGCTTAGCGGGTGGGCAGGGCCACAGAGAAGCTTTCTTT. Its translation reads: CASSLAGGQGHREAFF. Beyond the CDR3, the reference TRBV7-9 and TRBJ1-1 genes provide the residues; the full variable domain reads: DTGVSQNPRHKITKRGQNVTFRCDPISEHNRLYWYRQTLGQGPEFLTYFQNEAQLEKSRLLSDRFSAERPKGSFSTLEIQRTEQGDSAMYLCASSLAGGQGHREAFFGQGTRLTVV.